This T cell receptor (beta chain) is drawn from a study of neurological immune-mediated disorders. CDR1 is SGHRS and CDR2 is YFSETQ in the germline V gene. V was pared by 4 bases and J by 2 bases, with 10 bases between. This CDR3 has 14 residues. Each CDR3 protein is one row after TCRdb ran MiXCR on the 5' RACE reads. The sample records roughly 25,000 distinct CDR3 sequences, under 8.5% being singletons. This clonotype was counted at least ten times. This TCR was sampled from a woman between 40 and 50 years old in good health. Material for sequencing was PBMCs. The chain recombines TRBV5-1 with TRBJ1-3; TRBD1 might be the D (5 bases). CDR3 in amino acids: CASSGGAPGNTIYF. The CDR3 coding sequence is TGCGCCAGCAGCGGCGGGGCTCCTGGAAACACCATATATTTT.